These T cell receptor beta chains were read from a single sample in a study of blood T cell repertoires in COVID-19. Generated by immunoSEQ multiplex PCR, the TCRdb table keeps only in-frame clones and is missing some. Among 50,000 to 75,000 clones listed, around 77% were seen once. The sequenced material came from peripheral blood. The receptors originated from an elderly man with active or convalescent COVID-19. CDR3s include the opening cysteine and the closing phenylalanine or tryptophan. The order of the fields is J gene, clone size, V gene, D gene, CDR3 DNA, CDR3 protein. The D gene is left open where the match is weak. Clone size, where shown, is once, few, many, or a class for clones that have expanded.

>TRBJ2-5|-|TRBV24-1|-
TGTGCCACCAGTGATCCGCGGGGAGAGACCCAGTACTTC
CATSDPRGETQYF
>TRBJ2-7|-|TRBV28|TRBD2
TGTGCCAGCAGTCTCGACCTAGCGGGAGGGCAGGGCGAGCAGTACTTC
CASSLDLAGGQGEQYF
>TRBJ1-2|-|TRBV28|-
TGTGCCAGCAGCCGGGGGGGCGGATATGGCTACACCTTC
CASSRGGGYGYTF
>TRBJ2-1|-|TRBV18|TRBD2
TGTGCCAGCTCACGCCCGGGACTAGCGTTCAATGAGCAGTTCTTC
CASSRPGLAFNEQFF
>TRBJ1-5|-|TRBV2|-
TGTGCCAGCAGAGAGGCTTCAGGGCAGGGTCAGCCCCAGCATTTT
CASREASGQGQPQHF
>TRBJ1-2|-|TRBV18|TRBD1
TGTGCCAGCTCCGACGAACTGGGACAGGGAGGTTCGAGGGGGAGCACCTTC
CASSDELGQGGSRGSTF
>TRBJ2-2|-|TRBV10-3|TRBD2
TGTGCCAGCTCCCCGGGACTAGCGGCTACACCCGGGGAGCTGTTTTTT
CASSPGLAATPGELFF
>TRBJ1-4|-|TRBV6-5|TRBD1
TGTGCCAGCAGTTACCTATCAGGGGGGAATGAAAAACTGTTTTTT
CASSYLSGGNEKLFF
>TRBJ2-7|-|TRBV5-5|TRBD1
TGTGCCAGCAGCTTGGTGTCTGGGACAGCCTACGAGCAGTACTTC
CASSLVSGTAYEQYF
>TRBJ1-3|-|TRBV18|TRBD1
TGTGCCAGCTCACCACCCGTCAGGGGGCCTGGAAACACCATATATTTT
CASSPPVRGPGNTIYF
>TRBJ1-3|-|TRBV19|-
TGTGCCAGTATTGGCAGGCGATACTCTGGAAACACCATATATTTT
CASIGRRYSGNTIYF
>TRBJ2-7|-|TRBV3-1/TRBV3-2|TRBD2
TGTGCCAGCCGGGCGGGGGGGACCTACGAGCAGTACTTC
CASRAGGTYEQYF
>TRBJ1-5|-|TRBV6-5|-
TGTGCCAGCAGCAGGGAATGGGATCAGCCCCAGCATTTT
CASSREWDQPQHF
>TRBJ2-7|once|TRBV3-1/TRBV3-2|-
TGTGCCAGCAGCCAGTACCAGGGCCCCTACGAGCAGTACTTC
CASSQYQGPYEQYF
>TRBJ2-7|-|TRBV18|-
TGTGCCACAGGGGCAGGTATCTACGAGCAGTACTTC
CATGAGIYEQYF
>TRBJ2-5|-|TRBV2|TRBD2
TGTGCCAGCAGTGAAGGTCTAGCGGGTCGAAAAGAGACCCAGTACTTC
CASSEGLAGRKETQYF
>TRBJ1-1|-|TRBV3-1/TRBV3-2|-
TGTGCCAGCAGCCCCCTACCGGGGTGGAACACTGAAGCTTTCTTT
CASSPLPGWNTEAFF
>TRBJ2-7|few|TRBV2|TRBD1
TGTGCCAGTCAGACAGGGGTCTCCTACGAGCAGTACTTC
CASQTGVSYEQYF
>TRBJ2-1|-|TRBV2|-
TGTGCCAGCAGTGCTCGGTGGGAGGCGCTTAATGAGCAGTTCTTC
CASSARWEALNEQFF
>TRBJ1-2|-|TRBV15|TRBD1
TGTGCCACCAGCAGATTAACAGGGGGCGACGGCTACACCTTC
CATSRLTGGDGYTF
>TRBJ1-2|-|TRBV12-3/TRBV12-4|-
TGTGCCAGCAGTCCCGAACTGAACTATGGCTACACCTTC
CASSPELNYGYTF
>TRBJ1-1|few|TRBV29-1|-
TGCAGCGTAAGGGGGACGAGGTCTGAAGCTTTCTTT
CSVRGTRSEAFF
>TRBJ2-7|many|TRBV5-4|-
TGTGCCAGCAGCTTCTTGGAGCTGGAGGGGTCCTACGAGCAGTACTTC
CASSFLELEGSYEQYF
>TRBJ2-5|-|TRBV7-7|TRBD1
TGTGCCAGCAGCCTGGGGCAGGGGGATGGCCAGTACTTC
CASSLGQGDGQYF
>TRBJ2-1|once|TRBV7-8|-
TGTGCCCGAAGGGACTATGAGCAGTTCTTC
CARRDYEQFF
>TRBJ2-3|-|TRBV6-5|-
TGTGCCACCATCATCCCAGGGGCCGATACGCAGTATTTT
CATIIPGADTQYF
>TRBJ2-1|-|TRBV9|TRBD2
TGTGCCAGCAGCCACCCACTAGCGGGAGGCCTGAATGAGCAGTTCTTC
CASSHPLAGGLNEQFF
>TRBJ2-3|-|TRBV30|TRBD2
TGTGCCTGGCAACGCCCCGGAGCGGGGACAGATACGCAGTATTTT
CAWQRPGAGTDTQYF